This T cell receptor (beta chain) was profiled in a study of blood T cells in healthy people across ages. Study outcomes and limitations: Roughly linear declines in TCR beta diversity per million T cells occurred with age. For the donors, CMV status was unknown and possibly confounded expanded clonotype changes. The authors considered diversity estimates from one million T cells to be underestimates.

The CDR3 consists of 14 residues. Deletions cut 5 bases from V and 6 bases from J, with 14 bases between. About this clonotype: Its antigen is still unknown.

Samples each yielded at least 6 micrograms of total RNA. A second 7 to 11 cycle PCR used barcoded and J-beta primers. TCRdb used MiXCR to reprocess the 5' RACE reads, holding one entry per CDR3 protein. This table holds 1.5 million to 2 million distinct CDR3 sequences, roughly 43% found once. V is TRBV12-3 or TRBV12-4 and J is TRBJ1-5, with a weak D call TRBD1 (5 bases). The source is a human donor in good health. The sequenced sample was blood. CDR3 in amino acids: CASSVSQGGQPQHF. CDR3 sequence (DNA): TGTGCCAGCAGTGTGTCGCAGGGCGGTCAGCCCCAGCATTTT.